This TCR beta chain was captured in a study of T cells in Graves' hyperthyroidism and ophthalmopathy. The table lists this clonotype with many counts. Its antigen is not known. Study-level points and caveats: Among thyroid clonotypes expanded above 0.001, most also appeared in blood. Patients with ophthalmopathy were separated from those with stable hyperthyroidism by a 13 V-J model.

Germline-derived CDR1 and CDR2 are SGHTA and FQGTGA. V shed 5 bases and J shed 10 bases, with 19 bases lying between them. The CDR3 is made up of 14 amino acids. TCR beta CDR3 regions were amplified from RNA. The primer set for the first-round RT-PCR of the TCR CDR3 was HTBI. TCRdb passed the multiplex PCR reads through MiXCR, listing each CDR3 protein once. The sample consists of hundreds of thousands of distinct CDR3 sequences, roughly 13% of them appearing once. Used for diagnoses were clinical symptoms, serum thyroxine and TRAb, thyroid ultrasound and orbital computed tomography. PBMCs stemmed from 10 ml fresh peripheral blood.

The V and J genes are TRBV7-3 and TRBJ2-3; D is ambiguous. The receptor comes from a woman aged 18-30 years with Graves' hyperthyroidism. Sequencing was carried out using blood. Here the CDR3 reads CASSPYNLENAQYF. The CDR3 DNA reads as TGTGCCAGCAGCCCTTACAACTTGGAGAATGCGCAGTATTTT.